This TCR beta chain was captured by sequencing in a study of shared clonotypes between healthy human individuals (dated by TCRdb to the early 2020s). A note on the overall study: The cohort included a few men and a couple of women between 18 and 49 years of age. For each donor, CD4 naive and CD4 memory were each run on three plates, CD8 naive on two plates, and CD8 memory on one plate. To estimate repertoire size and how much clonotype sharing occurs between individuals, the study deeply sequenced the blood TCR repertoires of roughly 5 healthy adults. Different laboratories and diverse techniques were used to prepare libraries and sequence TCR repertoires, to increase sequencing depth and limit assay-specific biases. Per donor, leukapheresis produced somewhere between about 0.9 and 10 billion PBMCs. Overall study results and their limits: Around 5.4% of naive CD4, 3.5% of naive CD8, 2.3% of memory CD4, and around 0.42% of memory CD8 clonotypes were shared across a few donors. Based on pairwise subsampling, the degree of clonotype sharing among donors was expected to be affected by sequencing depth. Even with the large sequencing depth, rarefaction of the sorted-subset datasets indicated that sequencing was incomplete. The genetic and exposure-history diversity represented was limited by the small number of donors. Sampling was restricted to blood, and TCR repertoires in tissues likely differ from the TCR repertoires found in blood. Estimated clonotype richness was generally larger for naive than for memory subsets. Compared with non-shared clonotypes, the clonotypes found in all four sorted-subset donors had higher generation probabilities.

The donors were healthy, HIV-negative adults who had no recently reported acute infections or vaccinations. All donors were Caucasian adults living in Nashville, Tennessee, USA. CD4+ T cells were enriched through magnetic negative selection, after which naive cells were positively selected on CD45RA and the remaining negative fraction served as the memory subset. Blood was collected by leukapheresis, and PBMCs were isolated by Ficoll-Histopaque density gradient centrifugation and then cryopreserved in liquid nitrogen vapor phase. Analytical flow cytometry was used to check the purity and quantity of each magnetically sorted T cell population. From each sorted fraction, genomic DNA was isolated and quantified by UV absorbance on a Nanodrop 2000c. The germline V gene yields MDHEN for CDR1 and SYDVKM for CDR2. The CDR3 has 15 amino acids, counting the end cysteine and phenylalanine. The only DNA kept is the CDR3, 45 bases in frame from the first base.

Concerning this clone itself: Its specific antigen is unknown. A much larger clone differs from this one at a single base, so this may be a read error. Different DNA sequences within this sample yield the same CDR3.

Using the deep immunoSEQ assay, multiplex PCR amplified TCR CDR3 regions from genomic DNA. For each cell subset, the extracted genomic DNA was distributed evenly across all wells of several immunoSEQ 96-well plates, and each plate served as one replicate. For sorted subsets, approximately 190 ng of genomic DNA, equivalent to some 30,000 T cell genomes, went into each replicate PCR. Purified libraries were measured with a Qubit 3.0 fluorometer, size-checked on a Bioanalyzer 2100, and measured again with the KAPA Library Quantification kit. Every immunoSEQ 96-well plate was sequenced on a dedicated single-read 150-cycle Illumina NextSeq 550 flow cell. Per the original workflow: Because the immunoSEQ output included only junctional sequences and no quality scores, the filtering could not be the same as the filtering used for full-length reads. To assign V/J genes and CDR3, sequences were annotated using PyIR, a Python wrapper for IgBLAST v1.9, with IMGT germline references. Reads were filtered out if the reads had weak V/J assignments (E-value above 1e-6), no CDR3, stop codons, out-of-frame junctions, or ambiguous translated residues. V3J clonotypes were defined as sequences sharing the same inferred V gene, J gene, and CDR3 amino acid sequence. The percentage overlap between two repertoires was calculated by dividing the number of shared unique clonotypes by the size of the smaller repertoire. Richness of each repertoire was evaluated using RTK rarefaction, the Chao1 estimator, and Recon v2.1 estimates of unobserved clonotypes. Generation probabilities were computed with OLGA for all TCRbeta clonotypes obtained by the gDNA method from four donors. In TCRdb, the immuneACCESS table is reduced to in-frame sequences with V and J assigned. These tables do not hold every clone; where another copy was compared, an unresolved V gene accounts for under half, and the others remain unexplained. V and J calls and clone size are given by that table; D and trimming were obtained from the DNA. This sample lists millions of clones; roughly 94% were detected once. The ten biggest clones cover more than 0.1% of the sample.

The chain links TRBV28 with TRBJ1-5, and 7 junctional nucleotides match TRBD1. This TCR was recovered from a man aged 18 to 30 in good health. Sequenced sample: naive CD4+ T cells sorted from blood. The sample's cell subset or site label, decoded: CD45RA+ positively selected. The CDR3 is CASSFLDRVNQPQHF. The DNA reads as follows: TGTGCCAGCAGTTTCCTAGACAGGGTTAATCAGCCCCAGCATTTC.